The source of this T cell receptor (beta chain) is a study of T cells after somatic rescue of genetic block. Method: immunoSEQ multiplex PCR; TCRdb's copy keeps in-frame clones and lacks some. The sample lists around 15,000 clones, 55% to 75% seen once, with 25% to 35% in the top ten. The CDR3 consists of 15 residues. Germline CDR1 MNHNY, CDR2 SVGAGI (reference sequence). The V end was cut by 0 bases, the J end by 10 bases, with 16 bases between. The specimen was peripheral blood mononuclear cells (PBMCs). The receptor comes from a man between 18 and 29 years old. The chain carries TRBV6-6 and TRBJ2-1; D call uncertain. The CDR3 coding sequence is TGTGCCAGCAGTTACTCGATCATAAGCAGGTCAGAGCAGTTCTTC. Translating it yields CASSYSIISRSEQFF.